A selection of T cell receptor beta chains follows, all from one sample in a study of cytomegalovirus exposure and HLA in healthy donors. Data came from immunoSEQ multiplex PCR; TCRdb stores just in-frame clones and leaves some out. The sample has 150,000 to 200,000 clones, around 70% seen once; the top ten hold around 4.6%. Sequences were obtained from PBMCs. These receptors all come from a man aged 18-30 years in good health and CMV-seropositive. Each CDR3 is given with its conserved first and last residue. D genes are given only for firm matches. The size entry is marked missing in some rows and otherwise reads once, few, many or a size class.

d_gene	v_gene	j_gene	abundance	CDR3nt	CDR3aa
-	TRBV2	TRBJ2-2	many	-	CASGREPGSCFF
-	TRBV7-8	TRBJ1-5	-	TGTGCCAGCAGCCCCTTCGGGGGACGAAATAGCAATCAGCCCCAGCATTTT	CASSPFGGRNSNQPQHF
TRBD1	TRBV30	TRBJ1-2	-	TGTGCCGTAACCGCTCCCCTAAGACAGGGGCGAGGTGGCTACACCTTC	CAVTAPLRQGRGGYTF
-	TRBV5-1	TRBJ1-1	-	TGCGCCAGCAGCGTGGGACAACTGAACACTGAAGCTTTCTTT	CASSVGQLNTEAFF
TRBD2	TRBV2	TRBJ2-5	few	TGTGCCAGCAGCGCATATGGACTAGCGAAAGAGACCCAGTACTTC	CASSAYGLAKETQYF
-	TRBV7-2	TRBJ2-5	-	TGTGCCAGCAGCTTAGGGGCAGTACCAGAGACCCAGTACTTC	CASSLGAVPETQYF
TRBD2	TRBV11-3	TRBJ2-5	-	TGTGCCAGCAGCTTGGGACTAGCGGGAGGAGAGACCCAGTACTTC	CASSLGLAGGETQYF
TRBD1	TRBV29-1	TRBJ1-1	-	TGCAGCGTGGTTCCCGGGACAGGGGGCTTTGAAGCTTTCTTT	CSVVPGTGGFEAFF
TRBD2	TRBV5-1	TRBJ2-2	-	TGCGCCAGCAGCGCCAGGACTAGCGGGACCACCGGGGAGCTGTTTTTT	CASSARTSGTTGELFF
-	TRBV7-9	TRBJ1-2	-	TGTGCCAGCAGCGACAGGAACCTCTATGGCTACACCTTC	CASSDRNLYGYTF
TRBD1	TRBV9	TRBJ1-2	-	TGTGCCAGCAGCGTAGGGGGATCGACAGGGGGCGGCTATGGCTACACCTTC	CASSVGGSTGGGYGYTF
TRBD1	TRBV9	TRBJ2-2	-	TGTGCCAGCAGCGTCCTGAACCAGGGGGCCGGGGAGCTGTTTTTT	CASSVLNQGAGELFF
TRBD1	TRBV19	TRBJ1-1	-	TGTGCCAGTAGTATACGACAGGGCCGCGCTGAAGCTTTCTTT	CASSIRQGRAEAFF
TRBD2	TRBV7-2	TRBJ2-2	-	TGTGCCAGCAGCTTAGCTAGCGGGAGAATGGCCGGGGAGCTGTTTTTT	CASSLASGRMAGELFF
-	TRBV14	TRBJ2-5	-	TGTGCCAGCAGCCAAGGTCGATTCACTAGTTGGGAGACCCAGTACTTC	CASSQGRFTSWETQYF
-	TRBV9	TRBJ2-5	-	TGTGCCAGCAGCGTAGGAGGGTTGGAGACCCAGTACTTC	CASSVGGLETQYF
-	TRBV27	TRBJ1-5	-	TGTGCCAGCAGACTACGAGGAGGCAATCAGCCCCAGCATTTT	CASRLRGGNQPQHF
TRBD1	TRBV5-1	TRBJ1-1	-	TGCGCCAGCAGCTCGGAAAACAGGGGGTCTGAAGCTTTCTTT	CASSSENRGSEAFF
TRBD1	TRBV30	TRBJ1-5	-	TGTGCCTGGAGGTCACAGGGGAATCAGCCCCAGCATTTT	CAWRSQGNQPQHF
-	TRBV5-6	TRBJ1-1	few	TGTGCCAGCAGCTTATGGCGGGTGACAGTGCTAGGAGGGGACACTGAAGCTTTCTTT	CASSLWRVTVLGGDTEAFF
TRBD1	TRBV28	TRBJ1-6	-	TGTGCCAGCAGTCCGGACAGGGTAGGTTCACCCCTCCACTTT	CASSPDRVGSPLHF
-	TRBV18	TRBJ1-1	-	TGTGCCAGCTCTACAGGACGGAACACTGAAGCTTTCTTT	CASSTGRNTEAFF
TRBD2	TRBV7-8	TRBJ2-1	-	TGTGCCAGCTCCGGGACTAGCGGGGGGGAGCGGAATGAGCAGTTCTTC	CASSGTSGGERNEQFF
-	TRBV19	TRBJ2-5	-	TGTGCCAGTAGTATGGGCGGGACAGACCAAGAGACCCAGTACTTC	CASSMGGTDQETQYF
TRBD1	TRBV27	TRBJ2-2	-	TGTGCCAGCAGCTCGGGGCGTGGGACAGGGGACACCGGGGAGCTGTTTTTT	CASSSGRGTGDTGELFF
-	TRBV18	TRBJ2-3	-	TGTGCCAGCCAACGGCGGGGCAGCGGACGCACAGATACGCAGTATTTT	CASQRRGSGRTDTQYF
-	TRBV5-8	TRBJ2-3	-	TGTGCCAGCAGCCGGAGCCTATCCACAGATACGCAGTATTTT	CASSRSLSTDTQYF
-	TRBV14	TRBJ1-2	few	TGTGCCAGCAGCCCCTCAGACGCGGGAGTGAGGACCTTC	CASSPSDAGVRTF
-	TRBV6-1	TRBJ2-2	-	TGTGCCAGCACTTTGGTGTTCGCGAACGCCGGGGAGCTGTTTTTT	CASTLVFANAGELFF
-	TRBV19	TRBJ1-3	-	TGTGCCAGTAGTACCATGGCAGGGACTGGAAACACCATATATTTT	CASSTMAGTGNTIYF
-	TRBV19	TRBJ1-5	-	TGTGCCAGTAGGACACAACAGGGACGGTATAGCAATCAGCCCCAGCATTTT	CASRTQQGRYSNQPQHF
TRBD1	TRBV5-1	TRBJ1-6	-	TGCGCCAGCAGCTCCGACAGGGACTCCTATAATTCACCCCTCCACTTT	CASSSDRDSYNSPLHF
-	TRBV5-4	TRBJ1-1	-	TGTGCCAGCAGCCAAATGGGACTTATGAACACTGAAGCTTTCTTT	CASSQMGLMNTEAFF
TRBD1	TRBV5-6	TRBJ1-3	-	TGTGCCAGCAGCCGAGACAGGGGGAAAGGAAACACCATATATTTT	CASSRDRGKGNTIYF
-	TRBV16	TRBJ1-5	-	TGTGCCAGCAGCCAATCGAGGAATAGCAATCAGCCCCAGCATTTT	CASSQSRNSNQPQHF
-	TRBV5-1	TRBJ1-6	-	TGCGCCAGCAGCTTGGCCGGGAGCTCCTATAATTCACCCCTCCACTTT	CASSLAGSSYNSPLHF
TRBD2	TRBV4-1	TRBJ2-3	once	TGCGCCAGCAGCCAAGATCGGGGAGCGGGAGGTAGCACAGATACGCAGTATTTT	CASSQDRGAGGSTDTQYF
TRBD2	TRBV7-9	TRBJ2-1	-	TGTGCCAGCAGCTTAGGGAGTAGCGGGGGAAATGAGCAGTTCTTC	CASSLGSSGGNEQFF
TRBD1	TRBV19	TRBJ1-5	-	TGTGCCAGTAGTTCGACCTGGACAGGGGGCGGCAATCAGCCCCAGCATTTT	CASSSTWTGGGNQPQHF
TRBD1	TRBV29-1	TRBJ1-3	-	TGCAGCGTTGGAGGGGGACAGGGCCTCTCTGGAAACACCATATATTTT	CSVGGGQGLSGNTIYF
TRBD1	TRBV5-5	TRBJ1-2	-	TGTGCCAGCAGCGGGGGACAGGGCTATGGCTACACCTTC	CASSGGQGYGYTF
TRBD1	TRBV28	TRBJ1-2	-	TGTGCCAGCAGTCCCGGGACAGGGCAACTTGTTAACTATGGCTACACCTTC	CASSPGTGQLVNYGYTF
TRBD2	TRBV7-6	TRBJ2-7	few	TGTGCCAGCAGCTTGGAGGAGGGAGCGGGAGGCCCTTCGTTT	CASSLEEGAGGPSF
-	TRBV4-2	TRBJ1-3	-	TGTGCCACCGGGTTGTCTGGAAACACCATATATTTT	CATGLSGNTIYF
-	TRBV28	TRBJ2-3	-	TGTGCCAGCAGTCCCCGAGGCCACACAGATACGCAGTATTTT	CASSPRGHTDTQYF